The following is a T cell receptor beta chain sequence with its context. The target antigen is unknown. The entry originates in a study of OX40 agonist ivuxolimab in advanced cancers. Study at large: Three patients got partial responses; one had hepatocellular carcinoma and two had cutaneous melanoma. Study-wide findings and caveats: Antigen targets of the expanded peripheral T cells went undetermined. The CD4+ and CD8+ T cells in the blood had expanded clonally by week 6 at 0.1 to 3.0 mg/kg. Expanded clones were, on average, more numerous in CD8+ T cells than in CD4+.

The protocol was immunoSEQ multiplex PCR, while the TCRdb copy is restricted to in-frame clones and leaves out a portion. The table has some 100,000 clones, around nine tenths seen once. Trimming removed 2 bases from V and 2 bases from J; junction bases left unmatched: 0. The CDR3 has 14 residues. Germline CDR1 SGDLS, CDR2 YYNGEE. The chain carries TRBV9 and TRBJ1-5; TRBD1 agrees at 8 bases. The clonotype originates from an adult with an advanced solid tumor such as melanoma, head and neck, liver or kidney cancer. The sample here was CD4+ or CD8+ T cells sorted from blood, taken in a trial of the OX40 agonist ivuxolimab. DNA for the CDR3: TGTGCCAGCAGCGTGACAGGGGGCAATCAGCCCCAGCATTTT. This gives the protein CASSVTGGNQPQHF.